This TCR beta chain was identified in a study of T cell changes during pregnancy in multiple sclerosis. Libraries were prepared by immunoSEQ multiplex PCR; TCRdb keeps only in-frame clonotypes and omits some of them. This table has 49,000 or so clones, approximately 94% appearing once. Germline V gene lookup returns CDR1 LNHDA and CDR2 SQIVND (reference sequence). The CDR3 length is 13 residues. V lost 2 bases to trimming and J lost 1 base, with 6 bases between them. The genes are TRBV19 and TRBJ2-7, with TRBD2 as a possible D gene (5 bases). This clonotype was obtained from a female donor with multiple sclerosis, enrolled in a pregnancy study. The specimen was CD8+ T cells from peripheral blood mononuclear cells, collected before pregnancy. The CDR3 reads CASSISGSYEQYF. DNA for the CDR3: TGTGCCAGTAGTATATCGGGATCCTACGAGCAGTACTTC.